A single sample is the source of the 21 T cell receptor beta chains below, sequenced in a study of blood T cell repertoires in COVID-19. Assay: immunoSEQ multiplex PCR; the TCRdb copy retains only in-frame clones and omits some. The data contain more than 110,000 clones, less than 80% of them singletons. The source material was peripheral blood. These receptors were obtained from a woman older than 75 with active or convalescent COVID-19.

The chain recombines TRBV2 with TRBJ2-7; tentatively, D is TRBD1 (5 bases). CDR3 length: 13 residues. Looked up from germline, CDR1 is SNHLY and CDR2 is FYNNEI. Trimming removed 2 bases at V and 3 bases at J, with 8 bases between. In DNA form, the CDR3 reads TGTGCCAGCAGTGAACAGGGTTTCTACGAGCAGTACTTC. Its protein is CASSEQGFYEQYF.

The CDR3 reads CASSLEPASADTQYF. CDR3 in DNA: TGCGCCAGCAGCTTGGAACCAGCGTCGGCAGATACGCAGTATTTT. The rearrangement links TRBV5-1 to TRBJ2-3; D gene unclear. CDR1 and CDR2 from the germline V gene are SGHRS and YFSETQ. The CDR3 has 15 residues. Trimming removed 0 bases from V and 4 bases from J, with 12 bases in between.

The chain employs TRBV18 and TRBJ2-7, with 8 bases aligning to TRBD2. J lost 2 bases, V lost 3 bases, and 6 bases had no gene match. The CDR3 covers 15 residues. Germline V CDR1 and CDR2: KGHSH, LQKENI. CDR3: CASSPFRGGAYEQYF. In DNA, the CDR3 is TGTGCCAGCTCACCCTTCCGGGGGGGCGCCTACGAGCAGTACTTC.

Only a few counts were recorded for this clone. The CDR3 DNA reads as TGCGCCAGCAGCGAACAGGGTTGGGCTGAAAAACTGTTTTTT. It encodes CASSEQGWAEKLFF. J is TRBJ1-4 and V is TRBV5-1, with a tentative D call TRBD1 (6 bases). V gave up 4 bases and J gave up 7 bases, with 14 bases separating them. Germline assignment: CDR1 SGHRS and CDR2 YFSETQ. CDR3 size: 14 residues.

The genes are TRBV5-4 and TRBJ2-3; 12 nucleotides agree with TRBD2. Germline V gene lookup returns CDR1 SGHNT and CDR2 YYREEE (reference sequence). The CDR3 totals 16 residues. V was clipped by 4 bases and J by 0 bases; unmatched bases: 3. Here the CDR3 reads CASSLAGGHSTDTQYF. The CDR3, as DNA: TGTGCCAGCAGCCTAGCGGGGGGGCATAGCACAGATACGCAGTATTTT.

V usage is TRBV5-1 and J usage is TRBJ1-1; no clear D. The CDR3 spans 13 residues. Germline V CDR1 and CDR2: SGHRS, YFSETQ. The germline V and J ends were trimmed by 4 bases and 1 base, with 8 bases remaining between them. The CDR3: CASSPDWNTEAFF. The CDR3 DNA is TGCGCCAGCAGCCCCGACTGGAACACTGAAGCTTTCTTT.

This chain links TRBV9 with TRBJ1-6; D gene unclear. There are 14 residues in the CDR3. V was pared by 0 bases and J by 7 bases, with 8 bases between. Germline V CDR1 and CDR2: SGDLS, YYNGEE. CDR3 sequence reads: CASSVEAGNSPLHF. The CDR3 coding sequence is TGTGCCAGCAGCGTAGAGGCAGGCAATTCACCCCTCCACTTT.

The chain links TRBV9 to TRBJ2-2; TRBD2 matches at 9 bases. Per the germline V gene, CDR1 is SGDLS and CDR2 is YYNGEE. The V gene end was trimmed by 0 bases and the J gene end by 0 bases; junction bases not matched to a gene: 0. The CDR3 consists of 16 residues. CDR3: CASSVASGANTGELFF. For the CDR3, the DNA is TGTGCCAGCAGCGTAGCTAGCGGGGCGAACACCGGGGAGCTGTTTTTT.

This sequence joins TRBV10-2 and TRBJ1-1; D unclear. The germline CDR1 and CDR2 sequences are WSHSY and SAAADI. The CDR3 is 12 amino acids. V lost 3 bases, J lost 7 bases, and 9 bases lay in between. DNA of the CDR3: TGCGCCAGCAGTGATCAGCGTCTTGAAGCTTTCTTT. Its protein product is CASSDQRLEAFF.

With regard to this clone: Other DNA sequences within the sample encode an identical CDR3. The gene calls are TRBV9 and TRBJ1-1, with 7 bases that match TRBD1. Germline V gives CDR1 SGDLS, CDR2 YYNGEE. The CDR3 is 14 amino acids. J lost 1 base, V lost 4 bases, and 4 bases had no gene match. The CDR3 DNA reads as TGTGCCAGCAGCAGCAGGACAGGGAACACTGAAGCTTTCTTT. Its translation: CASSSRTGNTEAFF.

This clone was seen once. V and J are TRBV5-1 and TRBJ1-1; TRBD1 might be the D (5 bases). The CDR3 spans 15 residues. Trimming took 0 bases from V and 5 from J, leaving 14 bases between them. Germline V lookup: CDR1 SGHRS, CDR2 YFSETQ. The CDR3, as DNA: TGCGCCAGCAGCTTGGGGATAGGGGTGTGGACTGAAGCTTTCTTT. It yields the protein CASSLGIGVWTEAFF.

The chain has TRBV4-3 and TRBJ1-1; a weak D match, TRBD1 (6 bases). Germline CDR1 is LGHNA and CDR2 is YSLEER. With 3 bases removed from V and 1 base from J, the gap between germline ends came to 15 bases. CDR3 length equals 16 residues. The CDR3 DNA is TGCGCCAGCAGCCAGGAGGCAGGGGCTAGGAACACTGAAGCTTTCTTT. Its translation is CASSQEAGARNTEAFF.

The chain employs TRBV11-3 and TRBJ2-5; D might be TRBD2 (7 bases). V lost 5 bases and J 6 bases, leaving 19 bases between the germline ends. The length of the CDR3 is 15 residues. Germline V gene lookup returns CDR1 SGHNT and CDR2 YENEEA. Here the CDR3 reads CASSPGGGGGKTQYF. CDR3 DNA sequence: TGTGCCAGCAGCCCGGGGGGAGGGGGTGGCAAGACCCAGTACTTC.

V usage is TRBV12-3 or TRBV12-4 and J usage is TRBJ1-1, with TRBD1 as a possible D gene (5 bases). The CDR3 is made up of 13 amino acids. V lost 5 bases and J 0 bases, leaving 7 bases between the germline ends. The CDR3 DNA sequence: TGTGCCAGCAGTCCGGACATGAACACTGAAGCTTTCTTT. Encoded protein: CASSPDMNTEAFF.

By sample fraction, this clone is medium-sized. V is TRBV6-5 and J is TRBJ1-5, with D unresolved. CDR3 length: 13 residues. V was clipped by 6 bases and J by 7 bases, with 13 bases between them. Germline-derived CDR1 and CDR2 are MNHEY and SVGAGI. The CDR3, as DNA: TGTGCCAGCAGCTCAAACTCGGGGCAGCCCCAGCATTTT. It yields the protein CASSSNSGQPQHF.

This chain links TRBV9 with TRBJ2-3; D uncertain. The CDR3 is 13 amino acids. From germline, CDR1 is SGDLS and CDR2 YYNGEE. Trimming took 3 bases from V and 6 from J, leaving 11 bases between them. In DNA form, the CDR3 reads TGTGCCAGCAGCGAAAAACTTTGGGATACGCAGTATTTT. Amino acid sequence: CASSEKLWDTQYF.

The chain couples TRBV30 to TRBJ2-3, with D perhaps matching TRBD2 (6 bases). CDR1 GTSNPN and CDR2 SVGIG come from the germline V gene (reference sequence). Between the trimmed V and J ends, which lost 0 bases and 1 base, there was a span of 11 bases. The CDR3 covers 15 residues. The chain's CDR3 is CAWSVIREGTDTQYF. The CDR3, as DNA: TGTGCCTGGAGTGTCATCAGGGAGGGCACAGATACGCAGTATTTT.

The chain uses TRBV5-8 and TRBJ1-5; D unclear. Germline V gives CDR1 SGHTS, CDR2 YDEGEE. The CDR3 loop spans 16 amino acids. Trimming stripped 3 bases from V and 2 bases from J, with 15 bases between. The CDR3 loop reads CASSSGRNWGNQPQHF. The CDR3 coding sequence is TGTGCCAGCAGCTCCGGGAGGAATTGGGGCAATCAGCCCCAGCATTTT.

The chain has TRBV5-1 and TRBJ1-2, with TRBD1 matching 7 bases. The CDR3 length is 13 residues. V shed 4 bases, J shed 7 bases, and the junction held 7 bases outside the gene matches. Germline V gene lookup returns CDR1 SGHRS and CDR2 YFSETQ. The CDR3 coding sequence is TGCGCCAGCAGCACCACTCAGGGGGGTGGCTACACCTTC. Translated, it gives CASSTTQGGGYTF.

The chain couples TRBV19 to TRBJ2-7, with 8 bases identical to TRBD1. The CDR3 spans 14 residues. V was clipped by 6 bases and J by 1 base; unmatched bases: 5. The germline V gene has CDR1 LNHDA and CDR2 SQIVND (reference sequence). The CDR3 sequence: CASREQGGSYEQYF. Here the CDR3 DNA reads TGTGCCAGTAGGGAACAGGGGGGTTCCTACGAGCAGTACTTC.

The chain couples TRBV14 to TRBJ2-3; 13 bases agree with TRBD2. Germline V CDR1 and CDR2: SGHDN, FVKESK. Trimming cost V 2 bases and J 2 bases; bases outside gene matches: 7. CDR3 size: 18 residues. CDR3 loop: CASSQHRLAGGITDTQYF. The CDR3 bases are TGTGCCAGCAGCCAACACAGACTAGCGGGGGGCATCACAGATACGCAGTATTTT.